One sample yielded the 19 T cell receptor beta chains listed below, sequenced in a study of beta chain features in type 1 diabetes. The authors reverse transcribed all of the isolated RNA, so sequencing captured expressed TCRB transcripts. Measured with immunoSEQ multiplex PCR; TCRdb has only the in-frame clones, and not every one. The sample lists under 90,000 clones, 30% to 35% occurring once. The sequencing sample was made of stem cell memory CD4+ T cells from blood. The receptors derive from a woman under 30 in good health.

This clone occurred once. This chain connects TRBV27 to TRBJ2-5; D possibly corresponds to TRBD2 (6 bases). Germline CDR1 reads MNHEY; CDR2 reads SMNVEV (reference sequence). This CDR3 contains 14 residues. The V end lost 2 bases, the J end lost 5 bases, and 12 bases lay between the germline ends. The CDR3 protein is CASSLQGGRETQYF. For the CDR3, the DNA is TGTGCCAGCAGTTTACAGGGAGGAAGGGAGACCCAGTACTTC.

The chain is built from TRBV19 and TRBJ2-1; 7 bases match TRBD1. The CDR3 runs to 14 residues. After removal of 1 base from V and 10 bases from J, the junction contained 7 bases not matched to a gene. The germline CDR1 and CDR2 sequences are LNHDA and SQIVND (reference sequence). The CDR3 sequence is CASSIVTGRSEQFF. The CDR3 coding sequence is TGTGCCAGTAGTATAGTGACAGGGAGAAGCGAGCAGTTCTTC.

The CDR3 region is CASSGSGTSGSWDEQFF. The DNA of the CDR3 is TGTGCCAGCAGCGGATCCGGGACTAGCGGGTCTTGGGATGAGCAGTTCTTC. The chain combines TRBV7-9 with TRBJ2-1, with 12 bases identical to TRBD2. V lost 5 bases and J lost 8; bases outside the gene matches: 13. The CDR3 covers 17 residues. The germline V gene has CDR1 SEHNR and CDR2 FQNEAQ (reference sequence).

The genes are TRBV2 and TRBJ1-5, with D possibly matching TRBD1 (5 bases). With 5 bases removed from V and 5 bases from J, the gap between germline ends came to 16 bases. The CDR3 has 15 amino acids. CDR1 and CDR2 from the germline V gene are SNHLY and FYNNEI. This chain's CDR3 is CASSPPGGADQPQHF. CDR3 DNA: TGTGCCAGCAGTCCCCCTGGTGGGGCGGATCAGCCCCAGCATTTT.

This clone has only a few counts. The rearrangement links TRBV6-1 to TRBJ2-6; D may be TRBD2 (5 bases). V was cut by 10 bases and J by 2 bases, with 15 bases left in between. Germline V gene data show CDR1 as MNHNS and CDR2 as SASEGT. The CDR3 contains 15 residues. The CDR3 is CAIMDPAAGANVLTF. In DNA form, the CDR3 reads TGTGCCATAATGGACCCAGCGGCTGGGGCCAACGTCCTGACTTTC.

The sample holds a few counts of this clone. The V call is TRBV5-6, the J call TRBJ1-1, with D possibly being TRBD1 (5 bases). CDR1 and CDR2 from the germline V gene are SGHDT and YYEEEE. The CDR3 consists of 12 residues. V was trimmed by 10 bases and J by 6 bases, leaving 16 bases between them. The CDR3 DNA reads as TGTGCCTCCGCAGGGTATGGGGCTGAAGCTTTCTTT. This gives the protein CASAGYGAEAFF.

The V gene is TRBV19, the J gene TRBJ1-6, with a possible D match to TRBD1 (5 bases). In germline, CDR1 is LNHDA, CDR2 SQIVND (reference sequence). This CDR3 spans 16 amino acids. V lost 4 bases to trimming and J lost 7 bases, with 17 bases between them. DNA of the CDR3: TGTGCCAGTAGTACTCTCCTTGACGGGGGGAATTCACCCCTCCACTTT. This sequence encodes CASSTLLDGGNSPLHF.

V and J are TRBV2 and TRBJ1-3; no definite D call. Per germline, CDR1 SNHLY and CDR2 FYNNEI. The length of the CDR3 is 12 residues. V lost 6 bases, J lost 8 bases, and 11 bases lay in between. The CDR3 nucleotides read TGTGCCAGCAGACTCCTCAGCGACACCATATATTTT. It translates to CASRLLSDTIYF.

The chain has TRBV29-1 and TRBJ1-5, with 10 positions matching TRBD1. CDR3 size: 14 residues. Germline loops: CDR1 SQVTM, CDR2 ANQGSEA. Germline trimming cut 6 bases from V and 5 bases from J; bases unmatched to any gene: 7. CDR3 sequence (DNA): TGCAGCGTAGCTACCGGGACAGGGGATCAGCCCCAGCATTTT. The encoded protein is CSVATGTGDQPQHF. Looking up the rest from reference TRBV29-1 and TRBJ1-5 gives the full variable domain: SAVISQKPSRDICQRGTSLTIQCQVDSQVTMMFWYRQQPGQSLTLIATANQGSEATYESGFVIDKFPISRPNLTFSTLTVSNMSPEDSSIYLCSVATGTGDQPQHFGDGTRLSIL.

The V and J genes are TRBV7-9 and TRBJ2-7; 11 nucleotides align to TRBD2. The V segment lost 5 bases and the J segment 6 bases; nucleotides outside the gene matches: 12. Germline-derived CDR1 and CDR2 are SEHNR and FQNEAQ (reference sequence). The CDR3 runs to 16 residues. CDR3 loop: CASSPLGSGGAGEQYF. CDR3 bases: TGTGCCAGCAGCCCCCTCGGTAGCGGGGGGGCGGGCGAGCAGTACTTC.

This sequence joins TRBV7-8 and TRBJ2-3; no clear D gene. The CDR3 spans 12 residues. CDR1 and CDR2 (germline): SGHVS, FQNEAQ. V was trimmed by 5 bases and J by 2 bases, leaving 5 bases between them. CDR3 loop: CASSLSTDTQYF. CDR3 DNA: TGTGCCAGCAGCCTGTCCACAGATACGCAGTATTTT.

J is TRBJ1-1 and V is TRBV30; TRBD1 agrees at 7 bases. There are 15 residues in the CDR3. In germline, CDR1 is GTSNPN, CDR2 SVGIG (reference sequence). V dropped 8 bases and J dropped 3; count of bases not matched to a gene: 15. This chain's CDR3 is CAGYRGPIVDTEAFF. For the CDR3, the DNA is TGTGCCGGGTACAGGGGCCCAATAGTTGACACTGAAGCTTTCTTT.

The chain couples TRBV9 to TRBJ1-3; D not resolved. Germline CDR1 and CDR2: SGDLS and YYNGEE. Trimming removed 6 bases from V and 0 bases from J, with 7 bases in between. This CDR3 has 13 amino acids. CDR3 loop: CASTASSGNTIYF. The CDR3 DNA reads TGTGCCAGCACCGCTAGCTCTGGAAACACCATATATTTT. Using reference TRBV9 and TRBJ1-3 for the parts outside the CDR3, the full variable domain is DSGVTQTPKHLITATGQRVTLRCSPRSGDLSVYWYQQSLDQGLQFLIQYYNGEERAKGNILERFSAQQFPDLHSELNLSSLELGDSALYFCASTASSGNTIYFGEGSWLTVV.

The genes are TRBV19 and TRBJ2-2, with D possibly matching TRBD2 (6 bases). Germline values: CDR1 LNHDA, CDR2 SQIVND (reference sequence). The V end lost 1 base, the J end lost 0 bases, and 12 bases lay between the germline ends. The CDR3 runs 17 residues. The CDR3, as DNA: TGTGCCAGTAGTATAGCTGTGGCTAGCGCGAACACCGGGGAGCTGTTTTTT. Translation gives CASSIAVASANTGELFF. The full variable domain, in which reference TRBV19 and TRBJ2-2 provide the parts outside the CDR3, is DGGITQSPKYLFRKEGQNVTLSCEQNLNHDAMYWYRQDPGQGLRLIYYSQIVNDFQKGDIAEGYSVSREKKESFPLTVTSAQKNPTAFYLCASSIAVASANTGELFFGEGSRLTVL.

The table lists this clone with a few counts. The V and J genes are TRBV19 and TRBJ2-2, with D maybe TRBD2 (5 bases). Deletions cut 4 bases from V and 6 bases from J, with 12 bases between. Germline V gene sequence: CDR1 LNHDA, CDR2 SQIVND (reference sequence). The CDR3 contains 14 residues. The CDR3 region has the DNA TGTGCCAGTAGTAATTGGGTACTAGCCGGGGAGCTGTTTTTT. Its protein product is CASSNWVLAGELFF.

The J gene is TRBJ2-1, the V gene TRBV11-3; a weak D match, TRBD2 (6 bases). Trimming shortened V by 5 bases and J by 0 bases, and 17 bases separated the two germline ends. The CDR3 is 17 amino acids. Germline V gives CDR1 SGHNT, CDR2 YENEEA. Here the CDR3 reads CASSHGGGIRSYNEQFF. CDR3 coding DNA: TGTGCCAGCAGCCACGGAGGCGGGATACGCTCCTACAATGAGCAGTTCTTC.

The chain recombines TRBV4-1 with TRBJ1-2, with D uncertain. In germline, CDR1 is MGHRA, CDR2 YSYEKL. The V end was cut by 1 base, the J end by 4 bases, with 16 bases between. The CDR3 consists of 16 residues. The CDR3: CASSQVPGVKGYGYTF. CDR3 nucleotides: TGCGCCAGCAGCCAAGTCCCCGGGGTTAAGGGCTATGGCTACACCTTC.

In DNA, the CDR3 is TGTGCCAGCAGCTTAGGAGGGTTAGGGCGAGAGCAGTACTTC. This gives the protein CASSLGGLGREQYF. V gene TRBV7-8 combines with J gene TRBJ2-7; maybe TRBD2 (5 bases). This CDR3 has 14 residues. Germline CDR1 is SGHVS and CDR2 is FQNEAQ. V shed 1 base and J shed 7 bases, with 14 bases lying between them.

The rearrangement links TRBV5-1 to TRBJ2-7; possible D gene TRBD2, 5 bases. In germline, CDR1 is SGHRS, CDR2 YFSETQ. Trimming took 5 bases from V and 4 from J, leaving 10 bases between them. This CDR3 contains 12 residues. CDR3 region: CASRMDSYEQYF. CDR3 DNA sequence: TGCGCCAGCAGGATGGACTCGTACGAGCAGTACTTC.